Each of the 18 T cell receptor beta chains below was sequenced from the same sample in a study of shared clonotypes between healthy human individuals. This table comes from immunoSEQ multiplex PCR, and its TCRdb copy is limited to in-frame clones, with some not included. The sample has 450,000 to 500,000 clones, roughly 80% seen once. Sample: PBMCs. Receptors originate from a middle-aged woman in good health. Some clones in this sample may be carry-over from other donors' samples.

CDR3 amino acids: CASSRIAETQYF. CDR3 sequence (DNA): TGTGCCAGCAGCCGAATAGCAGAGACCCAGTACTTC. V and J are TRBV7-8 and TRBJ2-5; D unclear. V lost 5 bases to trimming and J lost 4 bases, with 8 bases between them. Germline-derived CDR1 and CDR2 are SGHVS and FQNEAQ. The CDR3 runs to 12 residues.

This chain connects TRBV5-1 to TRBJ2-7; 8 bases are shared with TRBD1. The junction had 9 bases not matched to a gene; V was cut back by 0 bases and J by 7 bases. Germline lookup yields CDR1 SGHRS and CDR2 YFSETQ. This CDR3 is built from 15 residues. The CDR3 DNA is TGCGCCAGCAGCTTGGCCGGACAGGGATTTGGGGAGCAGTACTTC. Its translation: CASSLAGQGFGEQYF.

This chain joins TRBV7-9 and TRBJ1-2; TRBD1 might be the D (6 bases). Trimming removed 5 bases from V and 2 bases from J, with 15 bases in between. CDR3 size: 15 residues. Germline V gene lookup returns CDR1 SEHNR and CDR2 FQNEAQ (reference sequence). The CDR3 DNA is TGTGCCAGCAGCCCCCAGGAGGGGGGAAACTATGGCTACACCTTC. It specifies CASSPQEGGNYGYTF.

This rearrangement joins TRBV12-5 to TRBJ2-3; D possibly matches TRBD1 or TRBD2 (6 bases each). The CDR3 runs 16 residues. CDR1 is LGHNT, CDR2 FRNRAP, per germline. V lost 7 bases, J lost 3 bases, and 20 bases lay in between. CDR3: CASAPSGGRITDTQYF. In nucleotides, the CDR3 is TGTGCTAGTGCCCCCAGTGGGGGGCGCATAACAGATACGCAGTATTTT.

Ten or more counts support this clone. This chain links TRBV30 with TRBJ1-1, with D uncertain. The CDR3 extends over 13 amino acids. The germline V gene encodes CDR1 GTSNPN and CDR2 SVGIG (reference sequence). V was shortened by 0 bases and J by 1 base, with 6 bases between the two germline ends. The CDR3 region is CAWSVKGNTEAFF. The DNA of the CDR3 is TGTGCCTGGAGTGTGAAGGGGAACACTGAAGCTTTCTTT. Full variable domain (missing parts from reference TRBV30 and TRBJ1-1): SQTIHQWPATLVQPVGSPLSLECTVEGTSNPNLYWYRQAAGRGLQLLFYSVGIGQISSEVPQNLSASRPQDRQFILSSKKLLLSDSGFYLCAWSVKGNTEAFFGQGTRLTVV.

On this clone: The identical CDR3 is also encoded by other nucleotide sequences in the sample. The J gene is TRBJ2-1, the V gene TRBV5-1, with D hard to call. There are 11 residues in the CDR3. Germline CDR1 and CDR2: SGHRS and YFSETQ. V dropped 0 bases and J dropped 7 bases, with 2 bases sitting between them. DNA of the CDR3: TGCGCCAGCAGCTTGGGGAATGAGCAGTTCTTC. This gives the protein CASSLGNEQFF.

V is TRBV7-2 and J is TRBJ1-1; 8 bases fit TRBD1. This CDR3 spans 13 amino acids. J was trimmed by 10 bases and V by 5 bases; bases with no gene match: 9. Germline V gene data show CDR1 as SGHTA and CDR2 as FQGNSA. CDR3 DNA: TGTGCCAGCAGCCCGGCCGGACAGGGCGGAGCTTTCTTT. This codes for CASSPAGQGGAFF.

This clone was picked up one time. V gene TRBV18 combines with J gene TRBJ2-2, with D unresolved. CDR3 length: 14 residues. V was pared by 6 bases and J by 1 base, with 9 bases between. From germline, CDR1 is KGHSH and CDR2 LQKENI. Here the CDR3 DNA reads TGTGCCAGCTCGGCTGGCAGGAACACCGGGGAGCTGTTTTTT. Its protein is CASSAGRNTGELFF.

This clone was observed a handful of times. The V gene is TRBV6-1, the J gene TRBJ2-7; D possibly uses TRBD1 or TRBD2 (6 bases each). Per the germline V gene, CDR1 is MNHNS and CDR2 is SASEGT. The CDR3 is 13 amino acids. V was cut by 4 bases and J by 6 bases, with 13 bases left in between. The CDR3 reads CASSALQGGEQYF. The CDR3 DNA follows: TGTGCCAGCAGTGCGTTACAGGGAGGCGAGCAGTACTTC.

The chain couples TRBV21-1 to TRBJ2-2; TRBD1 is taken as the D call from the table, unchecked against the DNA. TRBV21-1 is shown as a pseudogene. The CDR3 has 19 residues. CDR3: CASSALTTGGPPITGELFF. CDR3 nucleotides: TGTGCCAGCAGCGCTCTTACCACAGGGGGCCCGCCGATCACCGGGGAGCTGTTTTTT.

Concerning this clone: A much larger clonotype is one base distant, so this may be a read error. The chain's CDR3 is CASSLGGFRELFF. The CDR3 bases are TGTGCCAGCAGCTTGGGGGGGTTCAGGGAGCTGTTTTTT. This chain joins TRBV5-4 and TRBJ2-2; the D gene could be TRBD1 or TRBD2 (5 bases each). The germline V gene encodes CDR1 SGHNT and CDR2 YYREEE (reference sequence). Trimming left V 0 bases short and J 9 bases short, with 9 bases between. The CDR3 totals 13 residues.

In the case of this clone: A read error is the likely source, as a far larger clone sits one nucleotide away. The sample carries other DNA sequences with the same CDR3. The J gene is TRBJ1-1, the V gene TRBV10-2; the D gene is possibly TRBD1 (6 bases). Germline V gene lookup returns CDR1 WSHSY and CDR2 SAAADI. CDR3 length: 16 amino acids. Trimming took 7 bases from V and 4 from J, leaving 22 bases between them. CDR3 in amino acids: CASIRNDGGRGTEAFF. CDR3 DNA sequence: TGCGCCAGCATTCGGAACGACGGGGGGCGAGGCACTGAAGCTTTCTTT.

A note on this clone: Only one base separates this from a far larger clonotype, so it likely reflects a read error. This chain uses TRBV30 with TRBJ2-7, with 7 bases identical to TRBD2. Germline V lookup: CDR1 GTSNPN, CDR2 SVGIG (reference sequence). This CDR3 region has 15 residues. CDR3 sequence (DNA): TGTGCCTGGAGTGGTCAGGCGGGAGTTGCCTACGAGCGGTACTTC. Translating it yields CAWSGQAGVAYERYF.

CDR3 nucleotide sequence: TGTGCCAGCAGTTTAAGTGCAGGGTACAACGAAAAACTGTTTTTT. This sequence encodes CASSLSAGYNEKLFF. The rearrangement uses TRBV27 and TRBJ1-4; a weak D match, TRBD1 (5 bases). The CDR3 is made up of 15 amino acids. V was shortened by 2 bases and J by 8 bases, with 15 bases between the two germline ends. The germline V gene has CDR1 MNHEY and CDR2 SMNVEV (reference sequence).

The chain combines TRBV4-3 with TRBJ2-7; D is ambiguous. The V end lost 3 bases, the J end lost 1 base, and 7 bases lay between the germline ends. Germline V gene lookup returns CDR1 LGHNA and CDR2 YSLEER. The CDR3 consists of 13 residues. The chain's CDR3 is CASSQGRSYEQYF. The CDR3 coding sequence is TGCGCCAGCAGCCAGGGCAGGTCCTACGAGCAGTACTTC.

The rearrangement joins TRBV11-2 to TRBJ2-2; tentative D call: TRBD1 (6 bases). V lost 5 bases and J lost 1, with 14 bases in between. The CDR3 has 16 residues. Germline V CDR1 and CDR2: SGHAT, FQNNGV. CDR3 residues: CASSTTGVKNTGELFF. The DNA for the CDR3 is TGTGCCAGCAGCACGACAGGCGTAAAGAACACCGGGGAGCTGTTTTTT.

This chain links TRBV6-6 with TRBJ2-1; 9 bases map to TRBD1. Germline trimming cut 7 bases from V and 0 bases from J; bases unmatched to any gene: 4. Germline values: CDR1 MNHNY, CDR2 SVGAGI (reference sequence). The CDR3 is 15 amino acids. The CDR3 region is CASKQDRGSYNEQFF. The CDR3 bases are TGTGCCAGCAAACAGGACAGGGGCTCCTACAATGAGCAGTTCTTC.

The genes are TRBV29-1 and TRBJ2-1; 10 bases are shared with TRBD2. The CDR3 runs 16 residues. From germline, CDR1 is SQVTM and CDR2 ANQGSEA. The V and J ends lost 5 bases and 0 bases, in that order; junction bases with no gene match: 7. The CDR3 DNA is TGCAGCGTTAATAGCGGGAGGTCAAACTCCTACAATGAGCAGTTCTTC. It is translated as CSVNSGRSNSYNEQFF.